This paragraph reports one T cell receptor (beta chain). This sample was included in a study of T-cell reconstitution after alpha-beta-depleted transplantation in children. Germline CDR1 reads SNHLY; CDR2 reads FYNNEI. The CDR3 loop spans 14 amino acids. The V end lost 3 bases, the J end lost 7 bases, and 12 bases lay between the germline ends. A TCRbeta library incorporating unique molecular identifiers was prepared. Each CDR3 protein gets one entry after TCRdb re-called the PCR reads with MiXCR. Of over 550,000 distinct CDR3 sequences listed, 10% to 13% are singletons. This receptor was identified in a human donor who donated a stem cell graft to a child with acute myeloid leukemia. This chain joins TRBV2 and TRBJ1-4, with D perhaps matching TRBD1 (6 bases). The material was PBMCs from the stem cell graft donor, obtained from the stem cell graft. As DNA, the CDR3 is TGTGCCAGCAGTGACAGGGGATCCGGTGAAAAACTGTTTTTT. As protein: CASSDRGSGEKLFF.